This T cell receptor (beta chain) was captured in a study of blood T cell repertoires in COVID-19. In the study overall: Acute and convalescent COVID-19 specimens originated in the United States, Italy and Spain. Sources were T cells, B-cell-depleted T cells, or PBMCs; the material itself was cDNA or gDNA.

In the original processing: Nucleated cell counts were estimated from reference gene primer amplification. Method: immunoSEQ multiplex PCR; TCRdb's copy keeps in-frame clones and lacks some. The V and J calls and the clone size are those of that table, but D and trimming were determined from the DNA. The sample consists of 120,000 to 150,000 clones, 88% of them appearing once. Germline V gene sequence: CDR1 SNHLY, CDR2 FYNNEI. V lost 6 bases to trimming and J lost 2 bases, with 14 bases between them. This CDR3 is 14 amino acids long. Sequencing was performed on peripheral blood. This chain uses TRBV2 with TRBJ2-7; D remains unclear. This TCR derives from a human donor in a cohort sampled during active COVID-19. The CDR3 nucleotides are TGTGCCAGCAGGGCCTCCAGGCTTGCCTACGAGCAGTACTTC. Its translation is CASRASRLAYEQYF.